Following are 16 T cell receptor beta chains from one sample sequenced in a study of graft-versus-host responses after intestinal transplantation. Assay: immunoSEQ multiplex PCR; the TCRdb copy retains only in-frame clones and omits some. The profile shows around 45,000 clones, about 95% of them singletons. This sample comprised PBMCs, obtained approximately 360 days after intestinal transplant. The receptor set was obtained from a human patient who received an intestinal transplant, so some T cells may come from the graft donor.

J is TRBJ2-1 and V is TRBV7-6; 9 bases match TRBD2. The CDR3 runs 16 residues. V lost 2 bases, J lost 3 bases, and 5 bases stayed unmatched. CDR1 is SGHVS, CDR2 FNYEAQ, per germline. CDR3 region: CASSLYISGSYNEQFF. In DNA form, the CDR3 reads TGTGCCAGCAGCTTATATATTAGCGGGAGCTACAATGAGCAGTTCTTC.

The CDR3 loop reads CASRNYMNTEAFF. Written as DNA, the CDR3 is TGTGCCAGCAGGAACTACATGAACACTGAAGCTTTCTTT. The gene calls are TRBV6-5 and TRBJ1-1; no clear D. Trimming stripped 6 bases from V and 0 bases from J, with 8 bases between. Germline V CDR1 and CDR2: MNHEY, SVGAGI. The CDR3 covers 13 residues.

J is TRBJ2-2 and V is TRBV27; 11 bases map to TRBD2. Germline CDR1 MNHEY, CDR2 SMNVEV (reference sequence). V lost 1 base, J lost 6 bases, and 4 bases stayed unmatched. This CDR3 comprises 16 residues. CDR3 coding DNA: TGTGCCAGCAGTTTATGGCTAGCGGGGGGTGCCGGGGAGCTGTTTTTT. Protein: CASSLWLAGGAGELFF.

This clone appeared a single time. The chain links TRBV5-1 to TRBJ2-2, with D possibly matching TRBD1 (5 bases). Trimming took 5 bases from V and 2 from J, leaving 16 bases between them. The CDR3 contains 16 residues. Looked up from germline, CDR1 is SGHRS and CDR2 is YFSETQ. The CDR3 nucleotides are TGCGCCAGCAGTCCCCGACAGACAGATAACACCGGGGAGCTGTTTTTT. Protein: CASSPRQTDNTGELFF.

V usage is TRBV20-1 and J usage is TRBJ1-2; D is unresolved. The CDR3 contains 11 residues. Germline V gene data show CDR1 as DFQATT and CDR2 as SNEGSKA (reference sequence). V dropped 4 bases and J dropped 2 bases, with 5 bases sitting between them. For the CDR3, the DNA is TGCAGTGCTACAAGGAACTATGGCTACACCTTC. Translating it yields CSATRNYGYTF.

The J gene is TRBJ2-7, the V gene TRBV10-2, with TRBD2 matching 11 bases. Trimming took 2 bases from V and 1 from J; bases not matched to a gene: 1. Germline V gives CDR1 WSHSY, CDR2 SAAADI. The CDR3 runs 15 residues. The CDR3 DNA sequence: TGCGCCAGCAGTGAGGCTAGCGGGGGGTCCTACGAGCAGTACTTC. Its translation is CASSEASGGSYEQYF.

This rearrangement joins TRBV10-3 to TRBJ1-3, with D possibly matching TRBD1 (5 bases). The CDR3 sequence is 15 residues long. V dropped 4 bases and J dropped 1 base, with 11 bases sitting between them. Germline lookup yields CDR1 ENHRY and CDR2 SYGVKD. The CDR3 spells CAISAGKGSGNTIYF. CDR3 DNA sequence: TGTGCCATCAGTGCAGGGAAGGGGTCTGGAAACACCATATATTTT.

The chain uses TRBV5-6 and TRBJ2-5, with no clear D. The ends were cut back, 4 bases at V and 4 bases at J, with 17 bases in the middle. The CDR3 is 15 residues long. Germline assignment: CDR1 SGHDT and CDR2 YYEEEE. The CDR3 loop reads CASSLLASMRETQYF. CDR3 sequence (DNA): TGTGCCAGCAGCCTCTTGGCGTCGATGAGAGAGACCCAGTACTTC. Together with reference TRBV5-6 and TRBJ2-5, the CDR3 gives the full variable domain: DAGVTQSPTHLIKTRGQQVTLRCSPKSGHDTVSWYQQALGQGPQFIFQYYEEEERQRGNFPDRFSGHQFPNYSSELNVNALLLGDSALYLCASSLLASMRETQYFGPGTRLLVL.

The V gene is TRBV6-6, the J gene TRBJ2-7; D gene unclear. V lost 6 bases and J lost 2, with 17 bases in between. CDR3 length: 15 residues. CDR1 is MNHNY and CDR2 is SVGAGI in the germline V gene (reference sequence). Written as DNA, the CDR3 is TGTGCCAGCAGCCACCGACATTCCGCTGCCTACGAGCAGTACTTC. It yields the protein CASSHRHSAAYEQYF.

This clone was observed a few times. This sequence joins TRBV9 and TRBJ2-1; D uncertain. Germline V CDR1 and CDR2: SGDLS, YYNGEE. The V gene lost 3 bases and the J gene lost 10 bases, with 14 bases spanning the gap. The CDR3 is 13 residues long. The CDR3 reads CASSAPLALEQFF. CDR3 DNA: TGTGCCAGCAGCGCCCCCCTGGCCCTAGAGCAGTTCTTC.

The chain is built from TRBV7-2 and TRBJ2-1; TRBD2 is a possible D gene (5 bases). The germline gives CDR1 SGHTA, CDR2 FQGNSA. The CDR3 extends over 15 amino acids. V was clipped by 1 base and J by 12 bases, with 19 bases between them. In nucleotides, the CDR3 is TGTGCCAGCAGCTTAGATGGACGTAGGGAGCTCAGGCAGTTCTTC. Amino acid sequence: CASSLDGRRELRQFF.

The rearrangement joins TRBV6-1 to TRBJ2-1; TRBD2 matches at 7 bases. CDR1 is MNHNS and CDR2 is SASEGT in the germline V gene. V was pared by 10 bases and J by 4 bases, with 7 bases of the junction left unmatched. The CDR3 consists of 13 residues. CDR3 in amino acids: CATASGPYNEQFF. The CDR3 bases are TGTGCCACTGCTAGCGGCCCTTACAATGAGCAGTTCTTC.

The V call is TRBV12-5, the J call TRBJ2-7; no firm D call. Germline-derived CDR1 and CDR2 are LGHNT and FRNRAP. The V and J ends lost 3 bases and 5 bases respectively, with 5 bases between them. The CDR3 totals 11 residues. The CDR3 DNA sequence: TGTGCTAGTGGTTTAAAGGACGAGCAGTACTTC. Translated: CASGLKDEQYF. Full variable domain (missing parts from reference TRBV12-5 and TRBJ2-7): DARVTQTPRHKVTEMGQEVTMRCQPILGHNTVFWYRQTMMQGLELLAYFRNRAPLDDSGMPKDRFSAEMPDATLATLKIQPSEPRDSAVYFCASGLKDEQYFGPGTRLTVT.

The rearrangement uses TRBV19 and TRBJ1-1; D unclear. This CDR3 spans 14 amino acids. V lost 2 bases, J lost 1 base, and 8 bases lay in between. Germline CDR1 LNHDA, CDR2 SQIVND (reference sequence). Written as DNA, the CDR3 is TGTGCCAGTAGTATAAACGCCAGGAACACTGAAGCTTTCTTT. Its translation: CASSINARNTEAFF. The full variable domain, in which reference TRBV19 and TRBJ1-1 provide the parts outside the CDR3, is DGGITQSPKYLFRKEGQNVTLSCEQNLNHDAMYWYRQDPGQGLRLIYYSQIVNDFQKGDIAEGYSVSREKKESFPLTVTSAQKNPTAFYLCASSINARNTEAFFGQGTRLTVV.

CDR3 in DNA: TGTGCCAGCAGTCAACCCGGGGTGTGGAACACTGAAGCTTTCTTT. It encodes CASSQPGVWNTEAFF. V and J are TRBV27 and TRBJ1-1; D is unclear. V lost 5 bases to trimming and J lost 1 base, with 14 bases between them. This CDR3 is built from 15 residues. The V gene's germline CDR1 is MNHEY and CDR2 SMNVEV (reference sequence).

The J gene is TRBJ2-5, the V gene TRBV28; 10 bases map to TRBD2. The closer fit of TRBJ2-7 to the DNA end suggests the J call may be wrong. The length of the CDR3 is 16 residues. Germline V gene lookup returns CDR1 MDHEN and CDR2 SYDVKM. The CDR3: CASSFGLAVLSYEQYF. CDR3 in DNA: TGTGCCAGCAGTTTTGGACTAGCGGTTCTCTCCTACGAGCAGTACTTC.